The 2 T cell receptor beta chains below were found in one sample sequenced in a study of response to subunit inactivated influenza vaccine. TCRdb re-analysed the RT-PCR reads in MiXCR, keeping a single row per CDR3 protein. The sample carries about 500,000 distinct CDR3 sequences, 15% to 20% recorded once. Source: CD4+ T cells sorted from PBMCs, taken about 24 months after vaccination. These receptors originate from a man in his fifties or sixties who received an inactivated influenza vaccine.

This clonotype was detected a few times. The gene calls are TRBV5-1 and TRBJ2-2, with D uncertain. CDR1 is SGHRS, CDR2 YFSETQ, per germline. The CDR3 has 14 residues. With 4 bases removed from V and 0 bases from J, the gap between germline ends came to 7 bases. This CDR3 reads CASSIRSNTGELFF. For the CDR3, the DNA is TGCGCCAGCAGCATTCGATCGAACACCGGGGAGCTGTTTTTT.

V is TRBV20-1 and J is TRBJ1-4; D not certain. The length of the CDR3 is 13 residues. V lost 3 bases, J lost 5 bases, and 10 bases lay in between. CDR1 DFQATT and CDR2 SNEGSKA come from the germline V gene (reference sequence). The CDR3 here is CSARSGQNEKLFF. Here the CDR3 DNA reads TGCAGTGCTAGGAGCGGGCAAAATGAAAAACTGTTTTTT.